This is a list of T cell receptor beta chains from one sample in a study of CD4 T cells in relation to SARS-CoV-2 and coronaviruses. Clones were read by immunoSEQ multiplex PCR, and TCRdb kept only the in-frame ones, dropping some. This sample carries 60,000 to 85,000 clones, approximately 95% of them seen once, and the ten largest clones take approximately 0.25%. The specimen was naive CD4+ T cells from PBMCs. The receptors were gathered from a human donor in good health. Each CDR3 is given with its conserved first and last residue. The D gene is left open where the match is weak. Expanded clones are given a class, and other clones once, few, many or no size at all.

D: NA
J: TRBJ2-7
size: NA
V: TRBV7-2
DNA: TGTGCCAGCAGCTTAGTTTCCGGGTACGAGCAGTACTTC
CDR3: CASSLVSGYEQYF

D: NA
J: TRBJ2-7
size: NA
V: TRBV28
DNA: TGTGCCAGCACCTCCCTGACCTACGAGCAGTACTTC
CDR3: CASTSLTYEQYF

D: TRBD1
J: TRBJ1-3
size: NA
V: TRBV30
DNA: TGTGCCTGGAGAAGGACAGGGGGCTCTGGAAACACCATATATTTT
CDR3: CAWRRTGGSGNTIYF

D: NA
J: TRBJ2-6
size: NA
V: TRBV6-5
DNA: TGTGCCAGCAGTTACCCCCCCCAAGGTGGGGCCAACGTCCTGACTTTC
CDR3: CASSYPPQGGANVLTF

D: TRBD2
J: TRBJ2-7
size: NA
V: TRBV7-2
DNA: TGTGCCAGCAGCCCAAGCGGGGGGTCCTCCTACGAGCAGTACTTC
CDR3: CASSPSGGSSYEQYF

D: TRBD2
J: TRBJ2-7
size: NA
V: TRBV12-3/TRBV12-4
DNA: TGTGCCAGCAGGTATGCGGGGGTCTACGAGCAGTACTTC
CDR3: CASRYAGVYEQYF

D: NA
J: TRBJ2-7
size: NA
V: TRBV20-1
DNA: TGCAGTGCTAGTTCGGGAAACGAGCAGTACTTC
CDR3: CSASSGNEQYF

D: NA
J: TRBJ1-1
size: NA
V: TRBV27
DNA: TGTGCCAGCAGCCGAGGCCAGGGGATAGCTGAAGCTTTCTTT
CDR3: CASSRGQGIAEAFF

D: NA
J: TRBJ1-1
size: NA
V: TRBV6-2/TRBV6-3
DNA: TGTGCCAGCAGTTACGGAGAAGCTGGGCACACTGAAGCTTTCTTT
CDR3: CASSYGEAGHTEAFF

D: TRBD1
J: TRBJ2-1
size: NA
V: TRBV5-4
DNA: TGTGCCAGCAGCGGAAATCCGGGACAGGTCTACAATGAGCAGTTCTTC
CDR3: CASSGNPGQVYNEQFF

D: NA
J: TRBJ1-1
size: NA
V: TRBV10-3
DNA: TGTGCCATCAGCCTTCATGGACCGACAGTGAACACTGAAGCTTTCTTT
CDR3: CAISLHGPTVNTEAFF

D: TRBD1
J: TRBJ1-2
size: once
V: TRBV5-6
DNA: TGTGCCAGCAGCTCCCTCGGACAGGGTATCCGGGTTTTGAGCTACACCTTC
CDR3: CASSSLGQGIRVLSYTF

D: TRBD1
J: TRBJ1-2
size: NA
V: TRBV18
DNA: TGTGCCAGCTCACCGCGGACAGGGACGTTGTATGGCTACACCTTC
CDR3: CASSPRTGTLYGYTF

D: TRBD1
J: TRBJ1-2
size: NA
V: TRBV9
DNA: TGTGCCAGCAGCGTAGGACAGGGGGTTAACTATGGCTACACCTTC
CDR3: CASSVGQGVNYGYTF